The 2 T cell receptor beta chains below come from one sample, sequenced in a study of cytomegalovirus exposure and HLA in healthy donors. TCRdb's table, derived via immunoSEQ multiplex PCR, lists solely in-frame clones and lacks some. The repertoire holds tens of thousands of clones, with roughly 91% as singletons. Sequenced: PBMCs. The receptors stem from a woman in her 30s in good health and CMV-seronegative.

The chain carries TRBV18 and TRBJ1-2; the D is unclear. Germline V gene lookup returns CDR1 KGHSH and CDR2 LQKENI. V lost 2 bases and J lost 8, with 18 bases in between. The CDR3 is 15 residues long. CDR3 residues: CASSPSENSPGGYTF. The CDR3 region has the DNA TGTGCCAGCTCACCATCCGAGAACAGCCCGGGAGGCTACACCTTC.

The J gene is TRBJ2-1, the V gene TRBV7-9; 9 bases match TRBD2. V was pared by 2 bases and J by 8 bases, with 4 bases of the junction left unmatched. The V gene's germline CDR1 is SEHNR and CDR2 FQNEAQ (reference sequence). The CDR3 consists of 14 residues. For the CDR3, the DNA is TGTGCCAGCAGCTTACGGCGGGAGGGCTATGAGCAGTTCTTC. It specifies CASSLRREGYEQFF.